These T cell receptor beta chains were read from a single sample in a study of blood T cell repertoires in COVID-19. Sequenced by immunoSEQ multiplex PCR; TCRdb stores in-frame clones only, minus some. The table shows tens of thousands of clones, with more than 65% occurring only once. The sequencing input was peripheral blood. These receptors came from a human donor in a cohort sampled during active COVID-19. Each CDR3 is given with its conserved first and last residue. D genes are given only for firm matches. Clone sizes are given selectively: once, few, many, or a class where the clone is expanded.

d_call	clone_size	v_call	j_call	cdr3_aa	cdr3_nt
TRBD2	.	TRBV3-1/TRBV3-2	TRBJ2-5	CASSLSGGADETQYF	TGTGCCAGCAGCCTTTCCGGGGGGGCCGATGAGACCCAGTACTTC
.	once	TRBV7-2	TRBJ1-1	CASSWGTQGNTEAFF	TGTGCCAGCAGCTGGGGGACACAAGGGAACACTGAAGCTTTCTTT
.	.	TRBV28	TRBJ2-2	CASSLVTAGELFF	TGTGCCAGCAGTTTAGTTACGGCCGGGGAGCTGTTTTTT
.	.	TRBV11-3	TRBJ2-2	CASSYEWGRSTGELFF	TGTGCCAGCAGCTACGAGTGGGGGCGGAGTACCGGGGAGCTGTTTTTT
TRBD1	.	TRBV7-8	TRBJ2-5	CASRSPGDSQETQYF	TGTGCCAGCAGATCCCCTGGGGACAGCCAAGAGACCCAGTACTTC
.	.	TRBV11-2	TRBJ1-1	CASSLVNAGRGTEAFF	TGTGCCAGCAGCTTAGTAAACGCAGGCCGGGGCACTGAAGCTTTCTTT
.	.	TRBV7-2	TRBJ2-7	CASSLRQASYEQYF	TGTGCCAGCAGCTTAAGGCAGGCCTCCTACGAGCAGTACTTC
.	.	TRBV5-1	TRBJ1-2	CASSQFREEIDGYTF	TGCGCCAGCAGCCAATTCAGGGAGGAGATAGATGGCTACACCTTC
TRBD1	.	TRBV5-1	TRBJ1-2	CASSFTGTGGRGYTF	TGCGCCAGCAGCTTTACCGGGACAGGGGGACGTGGCTACACCTTC
TRBD1	.	TRBV5-4	TRBJ1-6	CASSLGQGISSPLHF	TGTGCCAGCAGCTTGGGACAGGGTATAAGTTCACCCCTCCACTTT
.	.	TRBV4-1	TRBJ1-3	CASSQDRGTGNTIYF	TGCGCCAGCAGCCAAGATAGGGGGACTGGAAACACCATATATTTT
.	.	TRBV11-3	TRBJ2-6	CASTRGSGANVLTF	TGTGCCAGCACCCGGGGCTCTGGGGCCAACGTCCTGACTTTC
.	.	TRBV11-2	TRBJ2-1	CASSLGQNNEQFF	TGTGCCAGCAGCTTAGGACAGAACAATGAGCAGTTCTTC
.	.	TRBV28	TRBJ1-1	CATHGEGGHTEAFF	TGTGCCACCCATGGGGAGGGGGGACACACTGAAGCTTTCTTT
.	.	TRBV18	TRBJ2-5	CASSPPGQGWETQYF	TGTGCCAGCTCACCACCGGGCCAGGGATGGGAGACCCAGTACTTC
TRBD1	.	TRBV27	TRBJ2-7	CASSPSPRGYEQYF	TGTGCCAGCAGTCCCTCCCCCAGGGGGTACGAGCAGTACTTC
TRBD1	.	TRBV18	TRBJ2-1	CASSPPNRGLYNEQFF	TGTGCCAGCTCACCACCTAACAGGGGGCTTTACAATGAGCAGTTCTTC
TRBD1	once	TRBV4-1	TRBJ2-1	CASSQSPPGQGWNEQFF	TGCGCCAGCAGCCAGTCTCCTCCGGGACAGGGGTGGAATGAGCAGTTCTTC
.	once	TRBV5-6	TRBJ2-7	CASSLGVGLSYEQYF	TGTGCCAGCAGCTTGGGCGTGGGACTCTCCTACGAGCAGTACTTC
.	.	TRBV7-9	TRBJ1-2	CASSLGTAANYGYTF	TGTGCCAGCAGCTTAGGGACAGCCGCTAACTATGGCTACACCTTC
.	.	TRBV4-1	TRBJ1-2	CASSQGGVIYGYTF	TGCGCCAGCAGCCAAGGGGGGGTGATCTATGGCTACACCTTC
TRBD1	.	TRBV6-5	TRBJ2-1	CASTGGNEQFF	TGTGCCAGCACAGGGGGCAATGAGCAGTTCTTC
.	.	TRBV5-5	TRBJ1-6	CASSTQIGGTYNSPLHF	TGTGCCAGCAGCACCCAAATCGGGGGAACCTATAATTCACCCCTCCACTTT
TRBD1	.	TRBV7-9	TRBJ1-3	CASSLWDRGIGNTIYF	TGTGCCAGCAGCTTGTGGGACAGGGGGATTGGAAACACCATATATTTT
TRBD1	.	TRBV7-9	TRBJ2-2	CASSWDSARTGELFF	TGTGCCAGCAGCTGGGACAGCGCGCGCACCGGGGAGCTGTTTTTT
.	.	TRBV10-3	TRBJ2-7	CAISERDNYEQYF	TGTGCCATCAGTGAAAGGGACAACTACGAGCAGTACTTC
.	few	TRBV4-3	TRBJ2-3	CASSQVRGRGDTQYF	TGCGCCAGCAGCCAAGTACGGGGCAGGGGAGATACGCAGTATTTT
TRBD1	.	TRBV5-1	TRBJ2-7	CASSLEGQGPYEQYF	TGCGCCAGCAGCTTGGAGGGACAGGGTCCCTACGAGCAGTACTTC
TRBD1	.	TRBV6-1	TRBJ2-7	CASSDGTGRGF	TGTGCCAGCAGTGATGGGACAGGGAGAGGTTTC
.	once	TRBV5-1	TRBJ1-4	CASSSLLDEKLFF	TGCGCCAGCAGCTCGTTACTTGATGAAAAACTGTTTTTT
TRBD2	once	TRBV14	TRBJ2-5	CASSPRRTGLAGLETQYF	TGTGCCAGCAGCCCGAGGAGAACGGGACTAGCGGGGTTAGAGACCCAGTACTTC